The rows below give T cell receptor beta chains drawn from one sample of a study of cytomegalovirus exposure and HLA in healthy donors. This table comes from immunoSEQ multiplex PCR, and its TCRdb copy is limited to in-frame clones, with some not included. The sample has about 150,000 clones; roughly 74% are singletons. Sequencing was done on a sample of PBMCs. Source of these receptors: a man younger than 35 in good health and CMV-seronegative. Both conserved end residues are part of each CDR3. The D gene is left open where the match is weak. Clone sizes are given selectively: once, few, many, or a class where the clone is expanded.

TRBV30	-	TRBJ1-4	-	TGTGCCTGGAAGGGGGGGAATGAAAAACTGTTTTTT	CAWKGGNEKLFF
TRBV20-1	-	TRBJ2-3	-	TGCAGTGCTAGCATAGCGGAGACGCAGTATTTT	CSASIAETQYF
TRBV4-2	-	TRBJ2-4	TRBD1	TGTGCCAGCAGCCGCGGACAGGGGGACCAAAACATTCAGTACTTC	CASSRGQGDQNIQYF
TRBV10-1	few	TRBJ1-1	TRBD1	TGCGCCAGCAGTGAGCCGGGACAGGGGATAGATACTGAAGCTTTCTTT	CASSEPGQGIDTEAFF
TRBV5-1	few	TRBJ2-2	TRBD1	TGCGCCAGCAGCTTGAGCGACAGGGTCACCGGGGAGCTGTTTTTT	CASSLSDRVTGELFF
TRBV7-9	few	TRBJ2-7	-	TGTGCCAGCAGCCACACGGGGGCCTACGAGCAGTACTTC	CASSHTGAYEQYF
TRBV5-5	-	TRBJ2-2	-	TGTGCCAGCAGCCCACGGGGAACGAACACCGGGGAGCTGTTTTTT	CASSPRGTNTGELFF
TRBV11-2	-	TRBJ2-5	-	TGTGCCAGCAGCCCTCTAGAGACTGGGTTGGGAGAGACCCAGTACTTC	CASSPLETGLGETQYF
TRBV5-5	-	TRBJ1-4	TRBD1	TGTGCCAGCAGCCCCGAAGGCAGGGGGGATGAAAAACTGTTTTTT	CASSPEGRGDEKLFF
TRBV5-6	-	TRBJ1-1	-	TGTGCCAGCAGCTTGTCTCAGGGTCGCACTGAAGCTTTCTTT	CASSLSQGRTEAFF
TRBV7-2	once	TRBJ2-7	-	TGTGCCAGCAGCTTAGGAGACGGGGAACTCTACGAGCAGTACTTC	CASSLGDGELYEQYF
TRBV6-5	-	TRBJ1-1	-	TGTGCCAGCAGTCAGGACAGAACGAACACTGAAGCTTTCTTT	CASSQDRTNTEAFF
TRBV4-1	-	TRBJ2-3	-	TGCGCCAGCAGCTCGAGGACTAAGATTGGCACAGATACGCAGTATTTT	CASSSRTKIGTDTQYF
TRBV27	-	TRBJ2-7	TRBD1	TGTGCCAGCAGTATCACAAACAGGGGGCGTAGCGAGCAGTACTTC	CASSITNRGRSEQYF
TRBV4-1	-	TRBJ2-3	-	TGCGCCAGCAGCCCGAGGCCGAGCAGGGGCAGCACAGATACGCAGTATTTT	CASSPRPSRGSTDTQYF